A single TCR beta chain is shown here with its context. The sample belongs to a study of blood T cell repertoires in COVID-19. Study background: PBMCs, B-cell-depleted T cells, or T cells were the source of the cDNA or gDNA that made up the material.

CDR3 length equals 14 residues. Germline trimming cut 4 bases from V and 7 bases from J; bases unmatched to any gene: 5. The germline gives CDR1 MGHRA, CDR2 YSYEKL. Data came from immunoSEQ multiplex PCR; TCRdb stores just in-frame clones and leaves some out. The sample records 180,000 or so clones, about 85% being singletons. This clonotype was sampled from a man aged 18-30 years with acute or convalescent COVID-19. The sample comprised peripheral blood. V and J are TRBV4-1 and TRBJ2-4; TRBD1 matches 9 bases. Here the CDR3 reads CASSPDRGANIQYF. CDR3 coding DNA: TGCGCCAGCAGCCCCGACAGGGGGGCGAACATTCAGTACTTC.